These T cell receptor beta chains were read from a single sample in a study of post-analysis software for immune sequencing data. TCRdb recomputed calls from the PCR reads with MiXCR, one row per CDR3 protein. The profile shows approximately 690,000 distinct CDR3 sequences, roughly three fifths of them singletons. The sequenced sample was blood. These receptors were obtained from a girl aged 2 to 10 with multiple sclerosis. The CDR3 runs from the conserved cysteine through the conserved F or W.

cdr3_length: 14
j_call: TRBJ1-1
v_call: TRBV2
cdr3_aa: CASRDLGADPEAFF

cdr3_length: 13
j_call: TRBJ1-5
v_call: TRBV4-2
cdr3_aa: CASSQGAWGERHF

cdr3_length: 12
j_call: TRBJ2-7
v_call: TRBV6-5
cdr3_aa: CASSRGSYEQYF

cdr3_length: 15
j_call: TRBJ2-1
v_call: TRBV7-9
cdr3_aa: CASSLGAGGASEQFF

cdr3_length: 15
j_call: TRBJ2-1
v_call: TRBV5-1
cdr3_aa: CASSLPGQGWNEQFF

cdr3_length: 17
j_call: TRBJ1-5
v_call: TRBV7-2
cdr3_aa: CASSLAYQGAGNQPQHF

cdr3_length: 12
j_call: TRBJ2-3
v_call: TRBV4-3
cdr3_aa: CASSQSGDTQYF

cdr3_length: 14
j_call: TRBJ1-5
v_call: TRBV6-5
cdr3_aa: CASRPGHFNQPQHF

cdr3_length: 14
j_call: TRBJ2-7
v_call: TRBV20-1
cdr3_aa: CSARVAGGTYEQYF

cdr3_length: 14
j_call: TRBJ2-7
v_call: TRBV12-3/TRBV12-4
cdr3_aa: CASSDSGSSYEQYF

cdr3_length: 16
j_call: TRBJ2-1
v_call: TRBV15
cdr3_aa: CATSRPGQSSYNEQFF